This TCR beta chain comes out of a study of cytomegalovirus exposure and HLA in healthy donors. General study points: Researchers reported that a few CMV-associated chains were confirmed in vitro as CMV antigen-specific. Most of the TCR beta V segments (in an earlier analysis) were productive either about 87% or about 30% of the time. Presence/absence analysis assumed near-uniform sequencing depth across donors. Sequences of the TCR beta chain were said to predict the HLA-A and HLA-B alleles of most subjects accurately.

Comments on this clone: Antigen unknown.

The PCR was carried out with 60 Vbeta primers and 13 Jbeta primers. The protocol was immunoSEQ multiplex PCR, while the TCRdb copy is restricted to in-frame clones and leaves out a portion. The sample lists 95,000 to 150,000 clones; around three fifths were seen once. CDR1 is MGHRA and CDR2 is YSYEKL in the germline V gene. Trimming took off 3 bases at V and 2 bases at J, with 13 bases between the two ends. The CDR3 has 15 amino acids. The chain combines TRBV4-1 with TRBJ2-5; a possible D gene is TRBD1 (6 bases). The clonotype comes from a woman aged 40 to 49 in good health and CMV-seropositive. The sample comprised PBMCs. CDR3 sequence: CASSQNRDIQETQYF. The CDR3 DNA reads TGCGCCAGCAGCCAGAACAGGGACATTCAAGAGACCCAGTACTTC.